Listed here is a single TCR beta chain. The target antigen is unknown. These data originate in a study of shared clonotypes between healthy human individuals. Overall study results and limits: On the whole, naive subsets had larger estimated richness than memory subsets had. Four donors held about 5% of naive CD4 clonotypes in common. Rarefaction gave evidence that sorted-subset sequencing remained incomplete despite large depth.

Only CD45RO-negative cells positively selected for CCR7 counted as naive CD8 cells, so terminally differentiated effector memory CD45RA+ cells were excluded. The assay was immunoSEQ multiplex PCR, and TCRdb's table has in-frame clones only and misses some. The sample contains about 2.1 million clones, around 95% of which appear only once. Trimming left V 7 bases short and J 5 bases short, with 15 bases between. This CDR3 region has 14 residues. Germline-derived CDR1 and CDR2 are SNHLY and FYNNEI. The sequence came from a man between 18 and 29 years old in good health. Some clones in this sample may be carry-over from other donors' samples. This chain links TRBV2 with TRBJ1-5; tentative D call: TRBD1 (6 bases). What was sequenced was naive CD8+ T cells from PBMCs. Here the CDR3 DNA reads TGTGCCAGCATATTGAGGGGGGACGATCAGCCCCAGCATTTT. This sequence encodes CASILRGDDQPQHF.